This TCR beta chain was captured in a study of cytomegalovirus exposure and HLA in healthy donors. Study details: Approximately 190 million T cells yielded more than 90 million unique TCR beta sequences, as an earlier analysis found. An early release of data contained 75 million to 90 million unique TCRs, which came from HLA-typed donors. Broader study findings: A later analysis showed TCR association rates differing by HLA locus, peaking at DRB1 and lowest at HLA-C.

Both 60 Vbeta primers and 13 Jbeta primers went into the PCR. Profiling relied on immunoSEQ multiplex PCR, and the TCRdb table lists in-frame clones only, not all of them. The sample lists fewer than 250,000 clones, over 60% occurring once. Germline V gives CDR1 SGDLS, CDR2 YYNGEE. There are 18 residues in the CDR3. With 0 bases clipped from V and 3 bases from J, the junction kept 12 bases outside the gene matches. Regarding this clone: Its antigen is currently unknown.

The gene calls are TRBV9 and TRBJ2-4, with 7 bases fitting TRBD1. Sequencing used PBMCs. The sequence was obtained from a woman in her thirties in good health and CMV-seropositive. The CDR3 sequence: CASSVGIGKGTDKNIQYF. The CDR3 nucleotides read TGTGCCAGCAGCGTAGGGATAGGGAAGGGGACAGACAAAAACATTCAGTACTTC. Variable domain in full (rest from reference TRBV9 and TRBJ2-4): DSGVTQTPKHLITATGQRVTLRCSPRSGDLSVYWYQQSLDQGLQFLIQYYNGEERAKGNILERFSAQQFPDLHSELNLSSLELGDSALYFCASSVGIGKGTDKNIQYFGAGTRLSVL.